One T cell receptor (beta chain) is described in this entry. The clone's antigen remains unknown. No qualities accompany the bases; no much larger clone lies one base away. These data come from a study of control samples from healthy donors and cancer patients (dated by TCRdb to 2020 to 2022). There are 14 amino acids in the CDR3, from cysteine to phenylalanine inclusive. Only the CDR3 DNA is retained, 42 bases long and in frame from the first base. The germline V gene encodes CDR1 SGHRS and CDR2 YFSETQ. Trimming costs V 1 base and J 0 bases, and their ends lie 7 bases apart. Libraries came from the immunoSEQ multiplex PCR assay. In TCRdb, the immuneACCESS table is reduced to in-frame sequences with V and J assigned. These tables do not hold every clone; where another copy was compared, an unresolved V gene accounts for under half, and the others remain unexplained. This sample is represented by 130,000 to 150,000 clones; 80% to 95% of them were singletons. Clones ranked in the top ten supply more than 5% of the sample.

Sequencing was done on a sample of blood. The source is a man younger than 35 in good health. The sequence is built from TRBV5-1 and TRBJ1-1; perhaps TRBD1 is the D gene, with 5 bases matching. Here the CDR3 is given as CASSLYRMNTEAFF. The base sequence is TGCGCCAGCAGCTTGTACAGGATGAACACTGAAGCTTTCTTT.